This TCR beta chain was identified during a study of T cells in Graves' hyperthyroidism and ophthalmopathy. Study-wide results and limits: The authors' 13 V-J model separated ophthalmopathy from stable hyperthyroidism. It was a median 6.5 months before onset that the model predicted ophthalmopathy.

Newly diagnosed patients aged 18 to 65 had hyperthyroidism of under 2 months' duration. Germline V gene data show CDR1 as SGHNT and CDR2 as YYREEE (reference sequence). The V end was cut by 0 bases, the J end by 0 bases, with 10 bases between. The CDR3 sequence is 16 residues long. Points on this clonotype: Its matching antigen is unknown.

Amplification of TCR beta CDR3 regions was performed using RNA transcripts as template. The HTBI primer set served for first-round RT-PCR of the TCR CDR3. TCRdb reprocessed the multiplex PCR reads with MiXCR, giving one entry per CDR3 protein. The table has about 340,000 distinct CDR3 sequences, around 20% seen once. Specimen: blood. The clonotype originates from a woman in her fifties or sixties with Graves' hyperthyroidism. V and J are TRBV5-4 and TRBJ1-3; D is unclear. CDR3 in amino acids: CASSLGGGLSGNTIYF. For the CDR3, the DNA is TGTGCCAGCAGCTTGGGAGGCGGACTCTCTGGAAACACCATATATTTT.